What follows are 26 T cell receptor beta chains derived from one specimen sequenced in a study of T cell responses to AZD1222 COVID-19 vaccine. Repertoires were generated with immunoSEQ multiplex PCR, while TCRdb's copy carries only in-frame clones and drops some. This sample carries some 190,000 clones, around nine tenths of them seen once, and the ten largest clones take approximately 1.8%. Sample: peripheral blood, taken 28 days after the second AZD1222 dose. The receptors were gathered from an adult who received the AZD1222 COVID-19 vaccine.

The rearrangement joins TRBV19 to TRBJ1-2; 7 bases agree with TRBD1. Germline CDR1 reads LNHDA; CDR2 reads SQIVND (reference sequence). V gave up 6 bases and J gave up 1 base; unmatched junction bases: 8. This CDR3 region has 15 residues. The CDR3 coding sequence is TGTGCCAGTAGCCCGGGACAGAAAATTAACTATGGCTACACCTTC. Amino acids: CASSPGQKINYGYTF. The variable domain in full, completed from reference TRBV19 and TRBJ1-2, reads DGGITQSPKYLFRKEGQNVTLSCEQNLNHDAMYWYRQDPGQGLRLIYYSQIVNDFQKGDIAEGYSVSREKKESFPLTVTSAQKNPTAFYLCASSPGQKINYGYTFGSGTRLTVV.

The chain couples TRBV2 to TRBJ2-6; D perhaps matches TRBD2 (6 bases). The CDR3 covers 14 residues. Looked up from germline, CDR1 is SNHLY and CDR2 is FYNNEI. V lost 4 bases to trimming and J lost 8 bases, with 12 bases between them. CDR3 DNA sequence: TGTGCCAGCAGTGGCGGGACTCCGTCCAACGTCCTGACTTTC. Its protein is CASSGGTPSNVLTF.

The chain employs TRBV5-1 and TRBJ1-1; 10 nucleotides align to TRBD1. Germline CDR1 is SGHRS and CDR2 is YFSETQ. The CDR3 is 15 residues long. The V gene end was trimmed by 4 bases and the J gene end by 0 bases; junction bases not matched to a gene: 3. The DNA of the CDR3 is TGCGCCAGCAGCCAAGGACAGGGGGTGAACACTGAAGCTTTCTTT. It yields the protein CASSQGQGVNTEAFF.

The rearrangement links TRBV6-5 to TRBJ2-1, with 8 bases fitting TRBD2. There are 15 residues in the CDR3. Germline V gene lookup returns CDR1 MNHEY and CDR2 SVGAGI. The V segment lost 2 bases and the J segment 2 bases; nucleotides outside the gene matches: 2. DNA of the CDR3: TGTGCCAGCAGTTACGCGGGGGGCGCCTACAATGAGCAGTTCTTC. It codes for CASSYAGGAYNEQFF.

The chain couples TRBV12-3 or TRBV12-4 to TRBJ2-5; D gene unclear. The CDR3 consists of 12 residues. V was pared by 5 bases and J by 1 base, with 5 bases between. Here the CDR3 DNA reads TGTGCCAGCAGTCTTTTCCAAGAGACCCAGTACTTC. It translates to CASSLFQETQYF.

The chain joins TRBV7-3 to TRBJ1-1; 7 bases fit TRBD1. CDR1 SGHTA and CDR2 FQGTGA come from the germline V gene. V shed 1 base and J 7 bases; nucleotides not matched to a gene: 3. CDR3 size: 13 residues. The CDR3 reads CASSLKRDSEAFF. The CDR3 DNA follows: TGTGCCAGCAGCTTAAAAAGGGACAGTGAAGCTTTCTTT.

In the case of this clone: One end of the junction does not line up with germline, which may come from a read error. The gene calls are TRBV18 and TRBJ1-4; D possibly corresponds to TRBD1 (5 bases). Per germline, CDR1 KGHSH and CDR2 LQKENI. CDR3 length: 14 amino acids. The DNA of the CDR3 is TGTGCCAGCTCACCCTTGAGCAGGGATGAGAAACTGTTTTTT. Translation: CASSPLSRDEKLFF.

The chain couples TRBV30 to TRBJ2-7; D remains unclear. Germline assignment: CDR1 GTSNPN and CDR2 SVGIG (reference sequence). Trimming left V 2 bases short and J 0 bases short, with 2 bases between. This CDR3 is built from 11 residues. The CDR3 DNA reads TGTGCCTGGAGTAGCTCCTACGAGCAGTACTTC. It codes for CAWSSSYEQYF.

The chain uses TRBV6-5 and TRBJ1-6; 8 bases align to TRBD1. Germline trimming cut 7 bases from V and 4 bases from J; bases unmatched to any gene: 6. CDR3 length equals 15 residues. The V gene's germline CDR1 is MNHEY and CDR2 SVGAGI. CDR3 region: CASIRTGSYNSPLHF. The CDR3 DNA follows: TGTGCCAGCATACGGACAGGGTCTTATAATTCACCCCTCCACTTT.

The chain recombines TRBV14 with TRBJ2-7; no clear D gene. The length of the CDR3 is 16 residues. V gave up 4 bases and J gave up 2 bases, with 18 bases separating them. CDR1 is SGHDN, CDR2 FVKESK, per germline. The CDR3 coding sequence is TGTGCCAGCAGCCCCCCCTATAAAGGTCGAGCCTACGAGCAGTACTTC. Protein product: CASSPPYKGRAYEQYF.

The chain recombines TRBV5-1 with TRBJ1-3; 7 bases align to TRBD1. The germline V gene has CDR1 SGHRS and CDR2 YFSETQ. V gave up 4 bases and J gave up 0 bases; unmatched junction bases: 4. CDR3 length equals 15 residues. The CDR3 nucleotides read TGCGCCAGCAGCAGTGGACAGGCCTCTGGAAACACCATATATTTT. Translated, it gives CASSSGQASGNTIYF.

This clone was seen a single time. This chain's CDR3 is CSFGGGGTQYF. CDR3 sequence (DNA): TGCAGCTTCGGGGGTGGAGGTACGCAGTATTTT. The J gene is TRBJ2-3, the V gene TRBV29-1, with a possible D match to TRBD2 (6 bases). From germline, CDR1 is SQVTM and CDR2 ANQGSEA. CDR3 size: 11 residues. Trimming took off 8 bases at V and 8 bases at J, with 14 bases between the two ends.

The rearrangement joins TRBV28 to TRBJ1-2, with 8 bases lining up with TRBD1. This CDR3 is 16 amino acids long. Germline CDR1 reads MDHEN; CDR2 reads SYDVKM. Losses at the gene ends were 2 bases for V and 2 bases for J; bases not matched to a gene: 7. The CDR3 is CASSLGQGLTNYGYTF. As DNA, the CDR3 is TGTGCCAGCAGTTTAGGACAGGGCCTCACCAACTATGGCTACACCTTC.

This chain links TRBV9 with TRBJ2-2, with D possibly TRBD1 on 6 matching bases. Germline lookup yields CDR1 SGDLS and CDR2 YYNGEE. The CDR3 has 16 residues. The V end was cut by 3 bases, the J end by 1 base, with 13 bases between. The CDR3 here is CASSAKGVLNTGELFF. Here the CDR3 DNA reads TGTGCCAGCAGCGCTAAGGGGGTGTTGAACACCGGGGAGCTGTTTTTT. Complete variable domain (other parts from reference TRBV9 and TRBJ2-2): DSGVTQTPKHLITATGQRVTLRCSPRSGDLSVYWYQQSLDQGLQFLIQYYNGEERAKGNILERFSAQQFPDLHSELNLSSLELGDSALYFCASSAKGVLNTGELFFGEGSRLTVL.

The chain joins TRBV7-9 to TRBJ1-2; tentatively, D is TRBD1 (5 bases). Per germline, CDR1 SEHNR and CDR2 FQNEAQ (reference sequence). V shed 1 base and J shed 7 bases, with 13 bases lying between them. CDR3 size: 14 residues. CDR3 sequence reads: CASSLGGGSFGYTF. CDR3 in DNA: TGTGCCAGCAGCTTAGGGGGCGGATCCTTTGGCTACACCTTC.

The chain joins TRBV10-3 to TRBJ1-2; D unresolved. With 2 bases removed from V and 3 bases from J, the gap between germline ends came to 4 bases. The CDR3 contains 12 residues. Germline V lookup: CDR1 ENHRY, CDR2 SYGVKD. Written as DNA, the CDR3 is TGTGCCATCAGTGAGGGGGACTATGGCTACACCTTC. Translating it yields CAISEGDYGYTF.

This chain connects TRBV5-3 to TRBJ1-3, with D hard to call. TRBV5-3 is an ORF, and what it does is uncertain. The V gene lost 1 base and the J gene lost 2 bases, with 10 bases spanning the gap. The CDR3 runs to 15 residues. As DNA, the CDR3 is TGTGCCAGAAGCTTGCAAGGTTGCGCTGGAAACACCATATATTTT. Amino acid sequence: CARSLQGCAGNTIYF.

This chain joins TRBV30 and TRBJ2-7; 12 bases fit TRBD1. Germline V CDR1 and CDR2: GTSNPN, SVGIG (reference sequence). V lost 2 bases and J lost 7; bases outside the gene matches: 6. This CDR3 spans 14 amino acids. The CDR3 region has the DNA TGTGCCTGGAGTAGGGGACAGGGGGCGCGTGAGCAGTACTTC. Amino acid sequence: CAWSRGQGAREQYF. The whole variable domain, filled in from reference TRBV30 and TRBJ2-7, reads SQTIHQWPATLVQPVGSPLSLECTVEGTSNPNLYWYRQAAGRGLQLLFYSVGIGQISSEVPQNLSASRPQDRQFILSSKKLLLSDSGFYLCAWSRGQGAREQYFGPGTRLTVT.

V is TRBV2 and J is TRBJ2-7; D may be TRBD2 (5 bases). V was clipped by 4 bases and J by 5 bases, with 9 bases between them. There are 12 residues in the CDR3. Germline CDR1 is SNHLY and CDR2 is FYNNEI. The DNA of the CDR3 is TGTGCCAGCAGTGTTACGGGGAACGAGCAGTACTTC. It translates to CASSVTGNEQYF.

This clone has only a few counts. The chain combines TRBV11-3 with TRBJ2-2; tentatively, D is TRBD1 (6 bases). Trimming took 5 bases from V and 1 from J, leaving 8 bases between them. Germline V lookup: CDR1 SGHNT, CDR2 YENEEA. This CDR3 has 14 residues. The CDR3 region is CASSAQGNTGELFF. The CDR3 nucleotides read TGTGCCAGCAGCGCACAGGGGAACACCGGGGAGCTGTTTTTT.

The table lists this clone with a few counts. The chain carries TRBV27 and TRBJ2-7, with 9 bases lining up with TRBD2. The CDR3 sequence is 15 residues long. Trimming removed 6 bases from V and 4 bases from J; junction bases left unmatched: 10. CDR1 is MNHEY, CDR2 SMNVEV, per germline (reference sequence). CDR3 nucleotide sequence: TGTGCCAGCAGACCTACCGGGACTAGCAGGTACGAGCAGTACTTC. Amino acids: CASRPTGTSRYEQYF.

This chain uses TRBV5-1 with TRBJ1-5; D is uncertain. V was pared by 0 bases and J by 5 bases, with 6 bases between. Germline CDR1 is SGHRS and CDR2 is YFSETQ. The CDR3 consists of 13 residues. The CDR3: CASSLGPDQPQHF. The CDR3 nucleotides are TGCGCCAGCAGCTTGGGCCCCGATCAGCCCCAGCATTTT.

CDR3 bases: TGTGCCAGCAGCTTAAGACCGATTCTTAGCACAGATACGCAGTATTTT. This encodes CASSLRPILSTDTQYF. The chain carries TRBV7-3 and TRBJ2-3; D unclear. Between the trimmed V and J ends, which lost 1 base and 0 bases, there was a span of 11 bases. The CDR3 has 16 residues. Germline CDR1 reads SGHTA; CDR2 reads FQGTGA.

This clone was found once. The genes are TRBV5-1 and TRBJ2-7, with 12 bases aligning to TRBD2. Trimming removed 3 bases from V and 3 bases from J; junction bases left unmatched: 4. CDR1 is SGHRS and CDR2 is YFSETQ in the germline V gene. The CDR3 is 15 residues long. The CDR3 here is CASSSGLAGLYEQYF. CDR3 DNA: TGCGCCAGCAGCTCCGGACTAGCGGGACTCTACGAGCAGTACTTC.

This chain connects TRBV19 to TRBJ1-1, with a weak D call TRBD1 (5 bases). There are 18 residues in the CDR3. Per the germline V gene, CDR1 is LNHDA and CDR2 is SQIVND (reference sequence). The germline V and J ends were trimmed by 3 bases and 0 bases, with 20 bases remaining between them. CDR3 coding DNA: TGTGCCAGTAGTATTCTTGGTGGGAGGGGCCATCTGAACACTGAAGCTTTCTTT. It is translated as CASSILGGRGHLNTEAFF.

This clone has just a few counts. One junction end disagrees with the germline gene, perhaps due to a read error. This sequence joins TRBV10-3 and TRBJ2-7, with a tentative D call TRBD1 (6 bases). Looked up from germline, CDR1 is ENHRY and CDR2 is SYGVKD. The CDR3 covers 11 residues. Written as DNA, the CDR3 is TGTGCCATCAGTGAGGGCCAGGGGCGGGACTTC. Translation: CAISEGQGRDF.